These 20 T cell receptor beta chains share one sample of origin, sequenced in a study of CXCR3-negative and CXCR3-positive naive CD8 T cells. Each TRB cDNA library was prepared by 5' RACE (with UMI labels). For each CDR3 protein, TCRdb gives one entry from its re-call of the 5' RACE reads, without DNA. In all, the sample yields 90,000 to 100,000 distinct CDR3 sequences. Whole-study results and caveats: Naive CXCR3-positive cells had TRB CDR3s more hydrophobic than those of CXCR3-negative naive cells.

These receptors' targets are unknown. The sequenced sample was naive CXCR3+ CD8+ T cells from blood. This sample's subset: CD45RO-CCR7+CD27+CD95- naive CD8+ T cells expressing CXCR3 (TNR3+). The source of these receptors is a human donor in good health. Some clones in this sample may be carry-over from other donors' samples.

The chain joins TRBV5-1 to TRBJ2-1; the TCRdb call, TRBD1, lacks DNA for checking. The CDR3 has 11 amino acids. The germline V gene has CDR1 SGHRS and CDR2 YFSETQ. CDR3 residues: CASSFRGEQFF. The entire variable domain, with the rest obtained from reference TRBV5-1 and TRBJ2-1, is as follows: KAGVTQTPRYLIKTRGQQVTLSCSPISGHRSVSWYQQTPGQGLQFLFEYFSETQRNKGNFPGRFSGRQFSNSRSEMNVSTLELGDSALYLCASSFRGEQFFGPGTRLTVL.

The chain uses TRBV6-2 or TRBV6-3 and TRBJ2-7; TCRdb's assignment of TRBD1 cannot be checked, as there is no DNA. The V gene's germline CDR1 is MNHEY and CDR2 SVGEGT. The CDR3 length is 14 residues. The CDR3 spells CASSYSDSNYEQYF.

The chain joins TRBV4-3 to TRBJ2-7; TCRdb returns TRBD1, unconfirmable since there is no DNA. CDR1 is LGHNA, CDR2 YSLEER, per germline. The CDR3 loop spans 14 amino acids. The CDR3 loop reads CASSSDREPYEQYF.

CDR3 sequence reads: CASSLGDLGYNEQFF. V is TRBV5-1 and J is TRBJ2-1. CDR3 size: 15 residues. CDR1 and CDR2 from the germline V gene are SGHRS and YFSETQ.

This chain uses TRBV29-1 with TRBJ2-1; the TCRdb call, TRBD1, lacks DNA for checking. CDR1 and CDR2 (germline): SQVTM, ANQGSEA. The length of the CDR3 is 15 residues. CDR3 sequence: CSVVSRTGGLNEQFF.

V gene TRBV27 combines with J gene TRBJ2-1; the TCRdb D gene call, TRBD2, has no DNA to confirm it. CDR3 length: 16 amino acids. Germline CDR1 is MNHEY and CDR2 is SMNVEV (reference sequence). Here the CDR3 reads CASSLSAGGTYNEQFF.

The chain joins TRBV7-9 to TRBJ2-7; the D call from TCRdb, TRBD2, cannot be confirmed without DNA. CDR1 and CDR2 from the germline V gene are SEHNR and FQNEAQ (reference sequence). CDR3 length: 13 amino acids. CDR3 protein: CASAGRGTYEQYF.

The chain carries TRBV5-1 and TRBJ2-1; TCRdb picks TRBD1, but there is no DNA to check that call. The CDR3 contains 14 residues. Germline-derived CDR1 and CDR2 are SGHRS and YFSETQ. CDR3 protein: CASRGQGSYNEQFF.

This chain's CDR3 is CASSPQGFYGYTF. This sequence joins TRBV25-1 and TRBJ1-2; there is no DNA to check the TCRdb D call of TRBD1. The CDR3 runs to 13 residues. Germline-derived CDR1 and CDR2 are MGHDK and SYGVNS.

The rearrangement uses TRBV28 and TRBJ2-7; with no DNA, the TCRdb D assignment of TRBD2 cannot be verified. Germline CDR1 and CDR2: MDHEN and SYDVKM. This CDR3 is 16 amino acids long. The CDR3 loop is CASSLLRGLSSYEQYF.

The V gene is TRBV25-1, the J gene TRBJ1-5. Looked up from germline, CDR1 is MGHDK and CDR2 is SYGVNS. This CDR3 region has 13 residues. This chain's CDR3 is CASSSQGNQPQHF.

The chain is built from TRBV7-9 and TRBJ1-2; TCRdb names TRBD1, which stays unverified in the absence of DNA. CDR3 length: 15 residues. Germline V gives CDR1 SEHNR, CDR2 FQNEAQ (reference sequence). The CDR3 region is CASSPATRGLDGYTF.

V gene TRBV5-1 combines with J gene TRBJ2-1; TCRdb reports TRBD2, a call that lacks DNA to check it against. The CDR3 spans 17 residues. Germline V gene sequence: CDR1 SGHRS, CDR2 YFSETQ. CDR3 region: CASSLTSGGFTYNEQFF.

This rearrangement joins TRBV7-2 to TRBJ2-3. CDR1 is SGHTA, CDR2 FQGNSA, per germline. The CDR3 length is 15 residues. The CDR3 sequence: CASSLDEISTDTQYF.

V and J are TRBV7-6 and TRBJ1-2; lacking DNA, the TRBD1 call made by TCRdb goes unchecked. The CDR3 contains 15 residues. From germline, CDR1 is SGHVS and CDR2 FNYEAQ. The chain's CDR3 is CASSLSHGGSYGYTF.

The V gene is TRBV5-6, the J gene TRBJ2-3; the TRBD1 assignment by TCRdb is unverifiable without DNA. Germline CDR1 reads SGHDT; CDR2 reads YYEEEE. This CDR3 contains 13 residues. CDR3 sequence reads: CASSRGHTDTQYF. Full variable domain (remainder filled in from reference TRBV5-6 and TRBJ2-3): DAGVTQSPTHLIKTRGQQVTLRCSPKSGHDTVSWYQQALGQGPQFIFQYYEEEERQRGNFPDRFSGHQFPNYSSELNVNALLLGDSALYLCASSRGHTDTQYFGPGTRLTVL.

The genes are TRBV20-1 and TRBJ1-4. CDR3 length: 17 residues. Germline V CDR1 and CDR2: DFQATT, SNEGSKA (reference sequence). CDR3 sequence reads: CSAPVGLRERPNEKLFF.

The V and J genes are TRBV10-2 and TRBJ2-7; TCRdb calls TRBD2, which cannot be checked without DNA. This CDR3 has 16 amino acids. Per the germline V gene, CDR1 is WSHSY and CDR2 is SAAADI. CDR3 residues: CASSETSGGHPYEQYF.

The chain recombines TRBV7-9 with TRBJ2-1. This CDR3 contains 15 residues. CDR1 and CDR2 from the germline V gene are SEHNR and FQNEAQ (reference sequence). This CDR3 is CASSPDNSPYNEQFF.

The rearrangement joins TRBV20-1 to TRBJ1-1. CDR3 length: 13 amino acids. Germline CDR1 and CDR2: DFQATT and SNEGSKA (reference sequence). This CDR3 reads CSAREGGDTEAFF.